These T cell receptor beta chains were read from a single sample in a study of blood T cells in healthy people across ages. TCRdb reanalysed the 5' RACE reads using MiXCR and keeps one entry per CDR3 protein. The data contain some 1.5 million distinct CDR3 sequences, 28% of them singletons. The specimen sequenced was blood. The receptors here all came from a woman in her 30s in good health. The CDR3 runs from the conserved cysteine through the conserved F or W. The D gene is left open where the match is weak. The size field is filled for only some rows; it gives once, few, many or a size class.

CDR3aa	CDR3nt	abundance	j_gene	d_gene	v_gene
CASSLVGADEAFF	TGTGCCAGCAGCTTAGTGGGGGCAGATGAAGCTTTCTTT	NA	TRBJ1-1	NA	TRBV7-2
CASSPNSSGGGEDTQYF	TGTGCCAGCTCACCAAACTCTAGCGGGGGAGGTGAAGATACGCAGTATTTT	few	TRBJ2-3	TRBD2	TRBV18
CASSNRGFYGYTF	TGTGCCAGCAGTAACAGGGGTTTCTATGGCTACACCTTC	NA	TRBJ1-2	TRBD1	TRBV2
CASGYSTDTQYF	TGTGCCAGCGGCTACTCCACAGATACGCAGTATTTT	NA	TRBJ2-3	NA	TRBV9
CASSPPSGSLLDEQYF	TGTGCCAGCAGCCCCCCTAGCGGGAGCTTACTTGACGAGCAGTACTTC	NA	TRBJ2-7	TRBD2	TRBV7-2
CASSTQGARDGTEAFF	TGTGCCAGCAGCACCCAGGGGGCCAGGGATGGCACTGAAGCTTTCTTT	few	TRBJ1-1	TRBD1	TRBV11-2
CSASVPSGPHNEQFF	TGCAGTGCTAGTGTTCCTAGCGGCCCTCACAATGAGCAGTTCTTC	once	TRBJ2-1	TRBD2	TRBV20-1
CASSLEVGVPNEQFF	TGTGCCAGCAGCTTAGAAGTGGGAGTTCCCAATGAGCAGTTCTTC	few	TRBJ2-1	NA	TRBV7-8
CASSVGLANTEAFF	TGTGCCAGCAGCGTCGGGCTGGCGAACACTGAAGCTTTCTTT	NA	TRBJ1-1	NA	TRBV7-9
CASSLARDYVQTQYF	TGTGCCAGCAGCTTAGCGCGAGACTATGTACAGACCCAGTACTTC	NA	TRBJ2-5	NA	TRBV7-9
CASSSRLAGGDTGELFF	TGTGCCAGCAGTTCGAGACTAGCGGGGGGGGATACCGGGGAGCTGTTTTTT	NA	TRBJ2-2	TRBD2	TRBV12-3/TRBV12-4
CASRLPGHYGYTF	TGTGCCAGCAGATTACCGGGACACTATGGCTACACCTTC	few	TRBJ1-2	NA	TRBV9
CASSLGQGQKYEQYF	TGTGCCAGCAGCTTAGGACAGGGCCAGAAATACGAGCAGTACTTC	many	TRBJ2-7	TRBD1	TRBV7-6
CASGNTGAEFNYGYTF	TGTGCCAGCGGGAATACCGGGGCGGAGTTTAACTATGGCTACACCTTC	few	TRBJ1-2	NA	TRBV6-5
CASTPRQATHYGYTF	TGTGCCAGCACCCCGAGACAGGCAACCCACTATGGCTACACCTTC	NA	TRBJ1-2	NA	TRBV28
CASSQAGTASYEQYF	TGTGCCAGCAGCCAAGCGGGGACAGCCTCCTACGAGCAGTACTTC	NA	TRBJ2-7	TRBD1	TRBV3-1
CTSTEHSQGYEQYF	TGTACCAGCACCGAGCATTCCCAGGGCTACGAGCAGTACTTC	NA	TRBJ2-7	NA	TRBV12-3/TRBV12-4
CASSPLQGGNTEAFF	TGTGCCAGCAGCCCACTTCAGGGGGGGAACACTGAAGCTTTCTTT	NA	TRBJ1-1	TRBD1	TRBV28
CASSQTGQRNQPQHF	TGTGCCAGCAGTCAGACAGGGCAGCGCAATCAGCCCCAGCATTTT	NA	TRBJ1-5	TRBD1	TRBV7-2
CATRGDTTYEQYF	TGTGCCACCAGGGGAGACACCACCTACGAGCAGTACTTC	NA	TRBJ2-7	NA	TRBV6-5